This section outlines one T cell receptor beta chain sequence together with its context. This CDR3 has 15 amino acids. Germline loops: CDR1 ENHRY, CDR2 SYGVKD. With 7 bases clipped from V and 2 bases from J, the junction kept 10 bases outside the gene matches. Per the authors' pipeline: Reference gene primer amplification yielded estimated nucleated cell counts. Produced via immunoSEQ multiplex PCR; TCRdb's table is partial and in-frame only. Clone size and the V and J calls come from that table; the DNA yielded D and trimming. The table includes under 130,000 clones, 65% to 90% detected once. This sample is drawn from a study of blood T cell repertoires in COVID-19. As for the study in general: The samples span acute and convalescent COVID-19 from the United States, Italy and Spain. PBMCs, B-cell-depleted T cells, or T cells provided the cDNA or gDNA that made up the material.

The V and J genes are TRBV10-3 and TRBJ1-1; 7 positions match TRBD1. What was sequenced was peripheral blood. The TCR comes from a man older than 75 with acute or convalescent COVID-19. The chain's CDR3 is CAITDTGAPNTEAFF. In DNA, the CDR3 is TGTGCCATCACCGACACAGGGGCCCCTAACACTGAAGCTTTCTTT.